The text below deals with one T cell receptor (beta chain). V lost 1 base and J lost 2; bases outside the gene matches: 15. The germline CDR1 and CDR2 sequences are SGHTA and FQGNSA. CDR3 size: 19 residues. Each CDR3 protein is one row after TCRdb ran MiXCR on the RT-PCR reads. This table has about 700,000 distinct CDR3 sequences, 12% to 15% appearing once. J is TRBJ2-7 and V is TRBV7-2; 9 bases line up with TRBD2. The TCR sequence derives from a female donor in good health, serving as a healthy control. Sequencing input: memory CD4+ T cells from blood. The CDR3 is CASSLGGSARASGTYEQYF. CDR3 coding DNA: TGTGCCAGCAGCTTAGGTGGTTCCGCTCGGGCTAGCGGGACCTACGAGCAGTACTTC.